The 32 T cell receptor beta chains in this list originate from one sample, sequenced in a study of T cells in Graves' hyperthyroidism and ophthalmopathy. There were TCR beta CDR3 regions amplified from RNA transcripts. The HTBI set primed first-round TCR CDR3 RT-PCR. TCRdb reanalysed the multiplex PCR reads using MiXCR and keeps one entry per CDR3 protein. The table includes 550,000 to 600,000 distinct CDR3 sequences, 16% detected once. Material for sequencing was blood. All receptors derive from a young woman with Graves' hyperthyroidism.

The V call is TRBV27, the J call TRBJ1-3; D is perhaps TRBD1 (5 bases). Germline CDR1 MNHEY, CDR2 SMNVEV (reference sequence). Trimming removed 6 bases from V and 0 bases from J, with 9 bases in between. The CDR3 runs to 14 residues. CDR3 sequence: CASRGTYSGNTIYF. For the CDR3, the DNA is TGTGCCAGCAGAGGGACTTACTCTGGAAACACCATATATTTT.

Ten or more counts support this clonotype. The rearrangement joins TRBV7-2 to TRBJ1-1; TRBD1 matches at 8 bases. V was pared by 4 bases and J by 2 bases, with 9 bases of the junction left unmatched. From germline, CDR1 is SGHTA and CDR2 FQGNSA. The CDR3 runs 16 residues. CDR3 residues: CASSSDGTGSNTEAFF. The DNA for the CDR3 is TGTGCCAGCAGCTCGGATGGGACAGGTTCTAACACTGAAGCTTTCTTT.

This clonotype showed up just a few times. V and J are TRBV30 and TRBJ2-1, with D perhaps TRBD1 (5 bases). V shed 4 bases and J shed 7 bases, with 11 bases lying between them. Germline-derived CDR1 and CDR2 are GTSNPN and SVGIG (reference sequence). CDR3 length: 12 residues. The CDR3 nucleotides are TGTGCCTGGAAAAGGGGAAGGAATGAGCAGTTCTTC. Residues: CAWKRGRNEQFF.

The chain has TRBV10-1 and TRBJ2-7; a possible D gene is TRBD1 (6 bases). The germline V gene has CDR1 WNHNN and CDR2 SYGVQD (reference sequence). This CDR3 is 15 amino acids long. V was pared by 0 bases and J by 4 bases, with 13 bases between. The CDR3 DNA is TGCGCCAGCAGTGAGTCATGGGACACCTTATACGAGCAGTACTTC. Protein product: CASSESWDTLYEQYF.

At least ten counts were recorded for this clonotype. This chain connects TRBV28 to TRBJ2-1; D gene ambiguous. This CDR3 is 15 amino acids long. Germline V gene data show CDR1 as MDHEN and CDR2 as SYDVKM. Trimming cost V 2 bases and J 0 bases, with 8 bases left between them. The CDR3 DNA sequence: TGTGCCAGCAGTTTAATTTCTTTCTCCTACAATGAGCAGTTCTTC. As protein: CASSLISFSYNEQFF.

The chain joins TRBV20-1 to TRBJ2-6, with D unresolved. The V gene's germline CDR1 is DFQATT and CDR2 SNEGSKA (reference sequence). This CDR3 region has 14 residues. V lost 6 bases and J lost 1, with 10 bases in between. CDR3 sequence reads: CSAFTGSGANVLTF. CDR3 coding DNA: TGCAGTGCCTTTACGGGTTCTGGGGCCAACGTCCTGACTTTC.

Remarks on this clonotype: This may come from a read error, since a much larger clone is one base off. The chain employs TRBV12-3 or TRBV12-4 and TRBJ1-3, with D maybe TRBD1 (6 bases). CDR3 length: 13 residues. CDR3 loop: CATNAGVGNTTYF. Here the CDR3 DNA reads TGTGCCACTAACGCAGGGGTCGGAAACACCACATATTTT.

The rearrangement uses TRBV5-1 and TRBJ2-3; D is unresolved. The CDR3 spans 15 residues. Germline-derived CDR1 and CDR2 are SGHRS and YFSETQ. The germline V and J ends were trimmed by 3 bases and 0 bases, with 11 bases remaining between them. The CDR3 protein is CASSSESSSTDTQYF. CDR3 bases: TGCGCCAGCAGCTCAGAGTCCTCTAGCACAGATACGCAGTATTTT.

The chain is built from TRBV10-2 and TRBJ2-5; TRBD2 matches 8 bases. Germline values: CDR1 WSHSY, CDR2 SAAADI. V dropped 3 bases and J dropped 2; count of bases not matched to a gene: 8. The CDR3 consists of 16 residues. DNA of the CDR3: TGCGCCAGCAGTGAAGCAGGACGGGGGGGGCAAGAGACCCAGTACTTC. Its protein is CASSEAGRGGQETQYF.

CDR3 protein: CASRDVGYTF. DNA for the CDR3: TGTGCCAGCAGGGACGTCGGCTACACCTTC. The rearrangement uses TRBV12-3 or TRBV12-4 and TRBJ1-2; D unclear. The V gene lost 6 bases and the J gene lost 8 bases, with 7 bases spanning the gap. The CDR3 consists of 10 residues.

As DNA, the CDR3 is TGTGCCAGCAGTCTCGGGCAGGCGCGGGAAAAACTGTTTTTT. Translation gives CASSLGQAREKLFF. The chain carries TRBV27 and TRBJ1-4; D remains ambiguous. The V and J ends lost 5 bases and 8 bases respectively, with 15 bases between them. CDR1 and CDR2 (germline): MNHEY, SMNVEV (reference sequence). This CDR3 is 14 amino acids long.

The CDR3 here is CATSWSSRYNEQFF. DNA for the CDR3: TGTGCCACCAGCTGGAGCAGCCGGTACAATGAGCAGTTCTTC. The chain is built from TRBV15 and TRBJ2-1; no reliable D call. The CDR3 has 14 amino acids. Trimming removed 5 bases at V and 4 bases at J, with 12 bases between. Germline assignment: CDR1 LNHNV and CDR2 YYDKDF (reference sequence).

At least ten counts were recorded for this clonotype. The chain recombines TRBV3-1 with TRBJ2-6; D call uncertain. Germline V lookup: CDR1 LGHDT, CDR2 YNNKEL (reference sequence). The CDR3 length is 15 residues. Trimming removed 1 base from V and 0 bases from J, with 4 bases in between. CDR3 amino acids: CASSQAASGANVLTF. The CDR3 DNA is TGTGCCAGCAGCCAAGCCGCCTCTGGGGCCAACGTCCTGACTTTC.

This clonotype has at least ten counts. The rearrangement joins TRBV27 to TRBJ1-6; TRBD1 is a possible D gene (5 bases). Germline CDR1 reads MNHEY; CDR2 reads SMNVEV (reference sequence). This CDR3 comprises 16 residues. The V and J ends lost 11 bases and 5 bases respectively, with 22 bases between them. The CDR3 protein is CASHRGGPTDNSPLHF. CDR3 in DNA: TGTGCCTCCCATAGGGGAGGGCCAACCGATAATTCACCCCTCCACTTT.

As DNA, the CDR3 is TGTGCCAGCAGTTTATATTCGGGGACAGGGAATAATTCACCCCTCCACTTT. Encoded protein: CASSLYSGTGNNSPLHF. J is TRBJ1-6 and V is TRBV27, with 9 bases identical to TRBD1. The CDR3 loop spans 17 amino acids. The V segment lost 1 base and the J segment 5 bases; nucleotides outside the gene matches: 6. CDR1 is MNHEY, CDR2 SMNVEV, per germline (reference sequence).

This clonotype was detected only a few times. The chain carries TRBV14 and TRBJ2-1; 8 nucleotides agree with TRBD1. The CDR3 spans 16 residues. The V segment lost 1 base and the J segment 4 bases; nucleotides outside the gene matches: 6. Germline assignment: CDR1 SGHDN and CDR2 FVKESK. The CDR3 region is CASSQGTGNFYNEQFF. The CDR3, as DNA: TGTGCCAGCAGCCAAGGGACAGGGAATTTTTACAATGAGCAGTTCTTC. Using reference TRBV14 and TRBJ2-1 for the parts outside the CDR3, the full variable domain is EAGVTQFPSHSVIEKGQTVTLRCDPISGHDNLYWYRRVMGKEIKFLLHFVKESKQDESGMPNNRFLAERTGGTYSTLKVQPAELEDSGVYFCASSQGTGNFYNEQFFGPGTRLTVL.

This clonotype was picked up many times. The V and J genes are TRBV7-9 and TRBJ2-7; 7 nucleotides align to TRBD1. CDR1 is SEHNR and CDR2 is FQNEAQ in the germline V gene (reference sequence). CDR3 size: 14 residues. The trim removed 7 bases at V and 2 bases at J, leaving 8 bases unmatched. The CDR3 coding sequence is TGTGCCAGCACCCTAGACAGGGTACCCTACGAGCAGTACTTC. It codes for CASTLDRVPYEQYF.

This clonotype was seen ten or more times. The V and J genes are TRBV7-6 and TRBJ1-5, with D unresolved. Germline V CDR1 and CDR2: SGHVS, FNYEAQ. V gave up 8 bases and J gave up 3 bases, with 5 bases separating them. The CDR3 loop spans 11 amino acids. The CDR3 reads CASLDNQPQHF. DNA for the CDR3: TGTGCCAGCTTGGACAATCAGCCCCAGCATTTT.

This clonotype has ten or more counts. This chain's CDR3 is CASSDPGQGSPQHF. The CDR3 DNA follows: TGTGCCAGCAGTGATCCTGGACAGGGATCGCCCCAGCATTTT. The V call is TRBV2, the J call TRBJ1-5, with 8 bases that match TRBD1. V dropped 3 bases and J dropped 9; count of bases not matched to a gene: 7. The V gene's germline CDR1 is SNHLY and CDR2 FYNNEI. The CDR3 is 14 amino acids.

This clonotype was recorded at least ten times. The chain has TRBV2 and TRBJ1-2; D perhaps matches TRBD1 (5 bases). CDR3 length equals 13 residues. Trimming removed 4 bases from V and 2 bases from J, with 8 bases in between. Germline CDR1 SNHLY, CDR2 FYNNEI. The CDR3 DNA reads as TGTGCCAGCAGTGTACGACAGAACTATGGCTACACCTTC. This sequence encodes CASSVRQNYGYTF.

In regard to this clonotype: It may be a read error: a sequence one base away is much more abundant. CDR3 bases: TGTGCCAGCAGGGCCCCCGGGACAGGGGAATACGAGCAGTACTTC. Its protein is CASRAPGTGEYEQYF. The chain carries TRBV28 and TRBJ2-7; TRBD1 aligns across 10 bases. Per the germline V gene, CDR1 is MDHEN and CDR2 is SYDVKM. V was clipped by 6 bases and J by 4 bases; unmatched bases: 9. The CDR3 totals 15 residues.

This chain uses TRBV7-9 with TRBJ2-2, with D unclear. The CDR3 is 10 residues long. Germline V gene lookup returns CDR1 SEHNR and CDR2 FQNEAQ (reference sequence). The V and J ends lost 8 bases and 6 bases respectively, with 4 bases between them. The CDR3 protein is CASQAGELFF. The CDR3 nucleotides are TGTGCCAGCCAAGCCGGGGAGCTGTTTTTT.

The rearrangement uses TRBV9 and TRBJ2-3, with TRBD2 matching over 9 bases. Germline trimming cut 0 bases from V and 3 bases from J; bases unmatched to any gene: 2. CDR3 size: 15 residues. The germline gives CDR1 SGDLS, CDR2 YYNGEE. CDR3 loop: CASSVEGLATDTQYF. The CDR3 bases are TGTGCCAGCAGCGTAGAGGGACTAGCTACAGATACGCAGTATTTT.

This clonotype has ten or more counts. The chain joins TRBV2 to TRBJ2-3; D is perhaps TRBD1 or TRBD2 (5 bases each). CDR1 is SNHLY and CDR2 is FYNNEI in the germline V gene. The CDR3 contains 13 residues. V lost 6 bases and J lost 0, with 7 bases in between. CDR3 protein: CASSGDSTDTQYF. The CDR3 DNA is TGTGCCAGCAGCGGGGACAGCACAGATACGCAGTATTTT.

This clonotype has only a few counts. The chain combines TRBV7-9 with TRBJ2-1, with D possibly TRBD1 on 6 matching bases. Germline CDR1 reads SEHNR; CDR2 reads FQNEAQ (reference sequence). V lost 5 bases and J 6 bases, leaving 23 bases between the germline ends. CDR3 length equals 17 residues. This CDR3 is CASSQRPIGQSSNEQFF. Here the CDR3 DNA reads TGTGCCAGCAGCCAGAGGCCCATAGGACAGTCAAGCAATGAGCAGTTCTTC.

This clonotype occurred a few times. The V call is TRBV5-1, the J call TRBJ2-7; 14 nucleotides agree with TRBD2. The germline V gene has CDR1 SGHRS and CDR2 YFSETQ. J lost 4 bases, V lost 1 base, and 13 bases had no gene match. This CDR3 spans 19 amino acids. In nucleotides, the CDR3 is TGCGCCAGCAGCTTGTGGGGGAAGACTAGCGGGAGGGGAACTTACGAGCAGTACTTC. Translating it yields CASSLWGKTSGRGTYEQYF.

The CDR3 bases are TGTGCCAGTAGAGGGGGGCTCTCGAGTGAAGCTTTCTTT. Encoded protein: CASRGGLSSEAFF. V is TRBV19 and J is TRBJ1-1; TRBD1 is a possible D gene (6 bases). Germline CDR1 is LNHDA and CDR2 is SQIVND (reference sequence). Trimming cost V 6 bases and J 7 bases, with 15 bases left between them. The CDR3 is made up of 13 amino acids.

The chain joins TRBV3-1 to TRBJ1-6; 8 positions match TRBD1. In germline, CDR1 is LGHDT, CDR2 YNNKEL (reference sequence). The CDR3 consists of 15 residues. Germline trimming cut 4 bases from V and 10 bases from J; bases unmatched to any gene: 9. DNA of the CDR3: TGTGCCAGCAGCCCTTTGGACAGGGAAAGATCACCCCTCCACTTT. This sequence encodes CASSPLDRERSPLHF.

This clonotype was seen a handful of times. The chain combines TRBV2 with TRBJ1-5; D perhaps matches TRBD1 (5 bases). The V end lost 3 bases, the J end lost 2 bases, and 11 bases lay between the germline ends. Germline loops: CDR1 SNHLY, CDR2 FYNNEI. CDR3 length equals 15 residues. The DNA of the CDR3 is TGTGCCAGCAGTGAGCAGGGATTGGGCAATCAGCCCCAGCATTTT. Protein: CASSEQGLGNQPQHF.

V gene TRBV28 combines with J gene TRBJ2-7, with 8 bases matching TRBD1. Unmatched junction bases numbered 7, after V lost 5 bases and J lost 4 bases. Germline lookup yields CDR1 MDHEN and CDR2 SYDVKM. There are 14 residues in the CDR3. CDR3 DNA: TGTGCCAGCAGTATGTCAGGGGGCCAGTACGAGCAGTACTTC. Its translation is CASSMSGGQYEQYF.

V usage is TRBV10-3 and J usage is TRBJ1-1, with 10 bases identical to TRBD1. The J segment lost 3 bases and the V segment lost 5 bases, leaving 12 bases of the junction unmatched. The CDR3 sequence is 17 residues long. Per the germline V gene, CDR1 is ENHRY and CDR2 is SYGVKD. The CDR3 is CAISTRQGAEKDTEAFF. Here the CDR3 DNA reads TGTGCCATCAGTACCCGACAGGGGGCAGAGAAGGACACTGAAGCTTTCTTT.

The J gene is TRBJ2-7, the V gene TRBV28; 9 bases are a match to TRBD1. Trimming removed 5 bases from V and 6 bases from J; junction bases left unmatched: 14. Germline V lookup: CDR1 MDHEN, CDR2 SYDVKM. CDR3 size: 16 residues. The CDR3 region has the DNA TGTGCCAGCAGTCCGTCGGGACAGGGTTCTACCGTCGAGCAGTACTTC. Its protein is CASSPSGQGSTVEQYF. The full variable domain, in which reference TRBV28 and TRBJ2-7 provide the parts outside the CDR3, is DVKVTQSSRYLVKRTGEKVFLECVQDMDHENMFWYRQDPGLGLRLIYFSYDVKMKEKGDIPEGYSVSREKKERFSLILESASTNQTSMYLCASSPSGQGSTVEQYFGPGTRLTVT.